A single T cell receptor beta chain is shown here with its context. Its specificity is unknown. This CDR3 is 14 amino acids long. Losses at the gene ends were 0 bases for V and 4 bases for J; bases not matched to a gene: 5. The germline V gene has CDR1 GTSNPN and CDR2 SVGIG (reference sequence). The data were taken from a study of B cell selection in AIRE deficiency. Study-level findings and limits: Approximately 30% of healthy-donor shared Treg TCRbeta sequences appeared in patient Tconv cells.

The regulatory T cell sort gate was CD4+CD25hiCD127low/negative. TCRdb keeps only in-frame clones here, not all; method: immunoSEQ multiplex PCR. This sample has around 26,000 clones, with 92% found just once. This sequence joins TRBV30 and TRBJ2-7; TRBD2 aligns across 8 bases. The TCR originated in a human donor in good health. Sequenced sample: CD4+CD25+ Tregs sorted from PBMCs. CDR3 residues: CAWSVGGGFYEQYF. CDR3 sequence (DNA): TGTGCCTGGAGTGTCGGGGGGGGCTTTTACGAGCAGTACTTC. Combining the CDR3 with reference TRBV30 and TRBJ2-7 gives the whole variable domain SQTIHQWPATLVQPVGSPLSLECTVEGTSNPNLYWYRQAAGRGLQLLFYSVGIGQISSEVPQNLSASRPQDRQFILSSKKLLLSDSGFYLCAWSVGGGFYEQYFGPGTRLTVT.